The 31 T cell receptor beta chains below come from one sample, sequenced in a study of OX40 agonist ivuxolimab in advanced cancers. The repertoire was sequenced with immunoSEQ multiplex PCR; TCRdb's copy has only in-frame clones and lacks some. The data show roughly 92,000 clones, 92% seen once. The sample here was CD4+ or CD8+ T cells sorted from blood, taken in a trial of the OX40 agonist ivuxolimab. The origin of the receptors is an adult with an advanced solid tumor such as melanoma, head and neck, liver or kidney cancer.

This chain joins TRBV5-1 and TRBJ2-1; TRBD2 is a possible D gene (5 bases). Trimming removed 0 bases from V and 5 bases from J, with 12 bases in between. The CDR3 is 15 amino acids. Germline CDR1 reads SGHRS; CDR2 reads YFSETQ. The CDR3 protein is CASSLEGGFDNEQFF. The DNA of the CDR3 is TGCGCCAGCAGCTTGGAGGGCGGGTTTGACAATGAGCAGTTCTTC.

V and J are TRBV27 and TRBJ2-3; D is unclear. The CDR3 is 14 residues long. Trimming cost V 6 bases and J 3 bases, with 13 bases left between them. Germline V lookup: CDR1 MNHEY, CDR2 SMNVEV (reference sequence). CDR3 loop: CASSLMPKTDTQYF. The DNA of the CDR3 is TGTGCCAGCAGCCTGATGCCAAAGACAGATACGCAGTATTTT.

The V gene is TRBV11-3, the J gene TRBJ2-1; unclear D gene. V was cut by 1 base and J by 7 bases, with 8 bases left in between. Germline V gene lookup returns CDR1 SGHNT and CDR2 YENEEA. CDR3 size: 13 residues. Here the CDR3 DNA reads TGTGCCAGCAGCTTAGGGCTCCCTAATGAGCAGTTCTTC. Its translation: CASSLGLPNEQFF.

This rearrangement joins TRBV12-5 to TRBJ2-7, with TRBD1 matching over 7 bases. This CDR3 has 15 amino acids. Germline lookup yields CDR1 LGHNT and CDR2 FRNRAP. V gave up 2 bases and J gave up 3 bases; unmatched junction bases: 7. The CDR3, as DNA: TGTGCTAGTGGTTTGCGTGGACAGGACCACTACGAGCAGTACTTC. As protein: CASGLRGQDHYEQYF.

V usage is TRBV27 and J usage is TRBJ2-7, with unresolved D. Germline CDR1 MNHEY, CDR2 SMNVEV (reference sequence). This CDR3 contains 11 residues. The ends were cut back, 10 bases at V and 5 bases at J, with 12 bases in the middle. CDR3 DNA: TGTGCCACCGCGACACCCCACGAGCAGTACTTC. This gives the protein CATATPHEQYF.

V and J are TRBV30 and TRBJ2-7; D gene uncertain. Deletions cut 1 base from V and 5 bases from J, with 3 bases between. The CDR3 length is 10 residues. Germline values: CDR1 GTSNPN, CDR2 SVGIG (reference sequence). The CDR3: CAWSGDEQYF. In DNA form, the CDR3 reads TGTGCCTGGAGTGGAGACGAGCAGTACTTC.

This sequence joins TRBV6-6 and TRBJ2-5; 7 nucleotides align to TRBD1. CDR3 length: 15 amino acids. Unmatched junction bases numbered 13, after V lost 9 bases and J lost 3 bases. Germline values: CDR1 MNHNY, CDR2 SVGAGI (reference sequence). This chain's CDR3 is CARTIPSGQKETQYF. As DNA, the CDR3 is TGTGCCAGAACAATACCTTCGGGACAGAAAGAGACCCAGTACTTC.

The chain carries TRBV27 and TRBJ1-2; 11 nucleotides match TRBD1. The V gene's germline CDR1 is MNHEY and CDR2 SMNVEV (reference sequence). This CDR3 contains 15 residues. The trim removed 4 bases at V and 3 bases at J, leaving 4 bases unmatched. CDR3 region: CASSYRTGGDYGYTF. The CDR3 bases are TGTGCCAGCAGTTATCGGACAGGGGGCGACTATGGCTACACCTTC.

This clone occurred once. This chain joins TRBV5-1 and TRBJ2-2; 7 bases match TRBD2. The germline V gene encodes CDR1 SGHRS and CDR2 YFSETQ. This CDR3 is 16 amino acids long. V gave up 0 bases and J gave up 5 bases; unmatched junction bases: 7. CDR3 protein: CASSLGRELYTGELFF. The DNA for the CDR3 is TGCGCCAGCAGCTTGGGGCGGGAGTTATATACCGGGGAGCTGTTTTTT.

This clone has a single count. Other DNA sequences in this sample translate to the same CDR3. CDR3 amino acids: CASSPGPSYEQYF. The DNA of the CDR3 is TGTGCCAGTAGTCCGGGACCCTCCTACGAGCAGTACTTC. The chain recombines TRBV19 with TRBJ2-7, with D perhaps assigned TRBD1 or TRBD2 (5 bases each). This CDR3 is built from 13 residues. V was pared by 5 bases and J by 0 bases, with 8 bases between. CDR1 and CDR2 from the germline V gene are LNHDA and SQIVND (reference sequence).

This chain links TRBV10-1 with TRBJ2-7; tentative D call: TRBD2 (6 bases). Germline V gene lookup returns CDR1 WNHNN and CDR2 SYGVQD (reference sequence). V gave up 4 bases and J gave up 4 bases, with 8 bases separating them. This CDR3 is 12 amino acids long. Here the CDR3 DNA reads TGCGCCAGCAGTGGGGAGGAATACGAGCAGTACTTC. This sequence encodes CASSGEEYEQYF.

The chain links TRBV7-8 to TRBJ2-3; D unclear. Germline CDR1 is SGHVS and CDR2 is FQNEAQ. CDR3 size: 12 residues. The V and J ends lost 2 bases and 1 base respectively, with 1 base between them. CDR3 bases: TGTGCCAGCAGCTTACGCACAGATACGCAGTATTTT. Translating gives CASSLRTDTQYF. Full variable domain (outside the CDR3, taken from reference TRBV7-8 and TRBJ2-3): GAGVSQSPRYKVAKRGQDVALRCDPISGHVSLFWYQQALGQGPEFLTYFQNEAQLDKSGLPSDRFFAERPEGSVSTLKIQRTQQEDSAVYLCASSLRTDTQYFGPGTRLTVL.

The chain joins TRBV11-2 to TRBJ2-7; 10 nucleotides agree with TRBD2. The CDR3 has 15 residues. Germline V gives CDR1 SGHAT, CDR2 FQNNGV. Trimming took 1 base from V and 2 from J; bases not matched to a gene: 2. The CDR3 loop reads CASSLGTSGTYEQYF. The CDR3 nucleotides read TGTGCCAGCAGCTTAGGGACTAGCGGTACCTACGAGCAGTACTTC.

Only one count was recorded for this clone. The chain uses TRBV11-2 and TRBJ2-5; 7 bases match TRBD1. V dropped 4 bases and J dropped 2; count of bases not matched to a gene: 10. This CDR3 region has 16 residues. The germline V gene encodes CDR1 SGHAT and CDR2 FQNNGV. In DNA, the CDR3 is TGTGCCAGCAGCTCTCGACAGGGAAGGGGGCAAGAGACCCAGTACTTC. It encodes CASSSRQGRGQETQYF. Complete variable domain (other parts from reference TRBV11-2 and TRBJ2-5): EAGVAQSPRYKIIEKRQSVAFWCNPISGHATLYWYQQILGQGPKLLIQFQNNGVVDDSQLPKDRFSAERLKGVDSTLKIQPAKLEDSAVYLCASSSRQGRGQETQYFGPGTRLLVL.

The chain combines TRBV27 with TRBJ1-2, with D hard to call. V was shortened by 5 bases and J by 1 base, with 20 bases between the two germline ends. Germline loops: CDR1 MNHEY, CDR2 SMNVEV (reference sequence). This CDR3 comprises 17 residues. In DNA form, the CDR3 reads TGTGCCAGCAGTCCTCGACCGGGAGATCGGGTTAACTATGGCTACACCTTC. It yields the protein CASSPRPGDRVNYGYTF.

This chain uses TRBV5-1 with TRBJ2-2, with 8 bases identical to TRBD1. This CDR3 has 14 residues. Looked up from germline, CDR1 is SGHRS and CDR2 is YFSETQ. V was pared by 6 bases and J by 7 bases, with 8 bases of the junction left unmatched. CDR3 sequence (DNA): TGCGCCAGCAAAAGGACAGGGAGAGGCGGGGAGCTGTTTTTT. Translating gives CASKRTGRGGELFF.

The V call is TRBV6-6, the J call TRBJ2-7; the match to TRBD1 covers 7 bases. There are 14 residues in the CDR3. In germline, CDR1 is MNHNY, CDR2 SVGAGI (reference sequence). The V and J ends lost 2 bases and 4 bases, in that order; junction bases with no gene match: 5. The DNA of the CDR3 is TGTGCCAGCAGTTACCCCGGCAGGGGGTACGAGCAGTACTTC. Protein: CASSYPGRGYEQYF.

CDR3 in amino acids: CASSSGQGAMGNTEAFF. As DNA, the CDR3 is TGCGCCAGCAGCTCCGGACAGGGGGCTATGGGGAACACTGAAGCTTTCTTT. The chain employs TRBV5-1 and TRBJ1-1; 11 nucleotides align to TRBD1. The ends lost 3 bases at V and 1 base at J; junction bases unmatched: 8. CDR1 and CDR2 from the germline V gene are SGHRS and YFSETQ. The CDR3 length is 17 residues.

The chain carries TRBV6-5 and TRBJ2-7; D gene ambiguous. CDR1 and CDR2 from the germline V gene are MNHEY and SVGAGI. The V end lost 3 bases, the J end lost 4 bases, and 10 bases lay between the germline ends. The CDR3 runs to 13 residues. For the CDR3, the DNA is TGTGCCAGCAGTTATCAGGACGGGTACGAGCAGTACTTC. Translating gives CASSYQDGYEQYF.

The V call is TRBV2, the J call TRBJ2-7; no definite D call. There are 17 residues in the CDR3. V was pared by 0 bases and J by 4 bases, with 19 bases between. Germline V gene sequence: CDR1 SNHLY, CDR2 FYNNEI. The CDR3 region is CASSEALSGSSFYEQYF. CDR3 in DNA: TGTGCCAGCAGTGAAGCGCTATCCGGGTCCTCGTTTTACGAGCAGTACTTC. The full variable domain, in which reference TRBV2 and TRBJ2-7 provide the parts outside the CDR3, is EPEVTQTPSHQVTQMGQEVILRCVPISNHLYFYWYRQILGQKVEFLVSFYNNEISEKSEIFDDQFSVERPDGSNFTLKIRSTKLEDSAMYFCASSEALSGSSFYEQYFGPGTRLTVT.

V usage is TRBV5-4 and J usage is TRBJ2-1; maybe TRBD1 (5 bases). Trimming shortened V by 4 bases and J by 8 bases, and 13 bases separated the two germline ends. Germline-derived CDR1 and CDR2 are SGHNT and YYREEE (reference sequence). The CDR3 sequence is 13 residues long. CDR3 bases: TGTGCCAGCAGCCATACAGGTAAAGATGAGCAGTTCTTC. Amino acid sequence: CASSHTGKDEQFF.

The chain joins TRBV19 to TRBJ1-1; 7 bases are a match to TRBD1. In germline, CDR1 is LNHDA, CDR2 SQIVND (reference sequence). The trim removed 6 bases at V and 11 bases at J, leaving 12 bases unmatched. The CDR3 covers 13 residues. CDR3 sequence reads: CASSSGTALGAFF. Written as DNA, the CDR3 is TGTGCCAGTAGCTCCGGGACAGCACTGGGGGCTTTCTTT.

CDR3 nucleotide sequence: TGCGCCAGCAGCCAGCTGGACAGGGGCGTGACGAACACTGAAGCTTTCTTT. It is translated as CASSQLDRGVTNTEAFF. The chain joins TRBV4-3 to TRBJ1-1; 9 bases are a match to TRBD1. Germline V gene lookup returns CDR1 LGHNA and CDR2 YSLEER. The CDR3 extends over 17 amino acids. J lost 1 base, V lost 3 bases, and 9 bases had no gene match.

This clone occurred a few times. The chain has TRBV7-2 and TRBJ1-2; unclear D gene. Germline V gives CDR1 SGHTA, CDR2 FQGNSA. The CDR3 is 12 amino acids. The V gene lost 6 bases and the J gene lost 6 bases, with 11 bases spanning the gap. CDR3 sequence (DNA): TGTGCCAGCAGTCTAGGGAGAAATGGCTACACCTTC. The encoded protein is CASSLGRNGYTF.

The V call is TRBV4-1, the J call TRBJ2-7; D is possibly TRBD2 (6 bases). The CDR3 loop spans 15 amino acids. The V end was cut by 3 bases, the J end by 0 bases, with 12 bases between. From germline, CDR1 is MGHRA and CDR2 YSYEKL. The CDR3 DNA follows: TGCGCCAGCAGCCATCTAAGCGGGCCCTCCTACGAGCAGTACTTC. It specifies CASSHLSGPSYEQYF.

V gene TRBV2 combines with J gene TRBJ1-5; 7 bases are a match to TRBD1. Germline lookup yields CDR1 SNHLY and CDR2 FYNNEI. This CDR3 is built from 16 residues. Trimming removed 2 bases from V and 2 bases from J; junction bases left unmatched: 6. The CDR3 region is CASSEMDRWGNQPQHF. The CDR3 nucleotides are TGTGCCAGCAGTGAAATGGACAGGTGGGGCAATCAGCCCCAGCATTTT.

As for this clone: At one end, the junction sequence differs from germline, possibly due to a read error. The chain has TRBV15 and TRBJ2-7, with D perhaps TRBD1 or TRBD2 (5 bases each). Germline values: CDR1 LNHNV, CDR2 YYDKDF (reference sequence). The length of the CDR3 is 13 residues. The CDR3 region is CATSRGAPYEQYF. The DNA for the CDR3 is TGTGCCACCAGTAGAGGGGCACCCTACGAGCAGTACTTC.

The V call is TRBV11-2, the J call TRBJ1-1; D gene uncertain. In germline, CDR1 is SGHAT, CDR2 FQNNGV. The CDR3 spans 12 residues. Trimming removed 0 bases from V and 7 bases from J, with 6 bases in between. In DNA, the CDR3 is TGTGCCAGCAGCTTAGATACGGATGAAGCTTTCTTT. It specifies CASSLDTDEAFF.

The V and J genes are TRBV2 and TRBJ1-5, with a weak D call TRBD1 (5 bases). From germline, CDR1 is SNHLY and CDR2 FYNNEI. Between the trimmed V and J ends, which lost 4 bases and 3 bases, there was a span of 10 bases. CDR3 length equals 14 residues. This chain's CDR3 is CASSAGHHNQPQHF. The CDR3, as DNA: TGTGCCAGCAGTGCGGGGCACCACAATCAGCCCCAGCATTTT.

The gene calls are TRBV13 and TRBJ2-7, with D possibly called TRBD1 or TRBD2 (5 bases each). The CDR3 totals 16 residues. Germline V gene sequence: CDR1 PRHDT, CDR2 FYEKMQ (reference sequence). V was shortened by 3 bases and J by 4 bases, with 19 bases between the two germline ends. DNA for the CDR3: TGTGCCAGCAGCTTGGGACGGGGCCAGCTCCTATACGAGCAGTACTTC. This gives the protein CASSLGRGQLLYEQYF.

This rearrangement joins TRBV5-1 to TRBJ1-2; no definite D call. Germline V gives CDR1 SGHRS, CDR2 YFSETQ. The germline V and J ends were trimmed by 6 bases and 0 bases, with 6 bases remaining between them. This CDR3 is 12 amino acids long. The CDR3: CASTDTNYGYTF. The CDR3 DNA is TGCGCCAGCACAGACACTAACTATGGCTACACCTTC.